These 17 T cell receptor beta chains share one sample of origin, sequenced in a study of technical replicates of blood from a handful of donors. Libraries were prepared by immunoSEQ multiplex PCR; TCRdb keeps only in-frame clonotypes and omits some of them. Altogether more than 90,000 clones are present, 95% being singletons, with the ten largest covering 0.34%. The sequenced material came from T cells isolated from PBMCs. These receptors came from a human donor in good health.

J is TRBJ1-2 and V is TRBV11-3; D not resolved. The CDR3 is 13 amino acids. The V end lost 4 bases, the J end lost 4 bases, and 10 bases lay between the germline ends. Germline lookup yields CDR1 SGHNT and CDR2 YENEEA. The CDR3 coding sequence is TGTGCCAGCAGCTCCTGGAGGAGCTATGGCTACACCTTC. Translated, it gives CASSSWRSYGYTF.

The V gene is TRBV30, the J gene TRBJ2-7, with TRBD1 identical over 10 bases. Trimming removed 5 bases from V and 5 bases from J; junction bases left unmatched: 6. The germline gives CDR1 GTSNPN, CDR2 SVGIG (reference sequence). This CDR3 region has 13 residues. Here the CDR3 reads CAWATGGRNEQYF. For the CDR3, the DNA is TGTGCCTGGGCGACAGGGGGCCGGAACGAGCAGTACTTC. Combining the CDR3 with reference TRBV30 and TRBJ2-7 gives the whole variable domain SQTIHQWPATLVQPVGSPLSLECTVEGTSNPNLYWYRQAAGRGLQLLFYSVGIGQISSEVPQNLSASRPQDRQFILSSKKLLLSDSGFYLCAWATGGRNEQYFGPGTRLTVT.

The CDR3: CASIGGNYGYTF. The CDR3 DNA is TGTGCCAGCATAGGCGGTAACTATGGCTACACCTTC. The chain employs TRBV2 and TRBJ1-2, with D uncertain. The CDR3 loop spans 12 amino acids. Germline V gene lookup returns CDR1 SNHLY and CDR2 FYNNEI. The V end lost 7 bases, the J end lost 1 base, and 7 bases lay between the germline ends.

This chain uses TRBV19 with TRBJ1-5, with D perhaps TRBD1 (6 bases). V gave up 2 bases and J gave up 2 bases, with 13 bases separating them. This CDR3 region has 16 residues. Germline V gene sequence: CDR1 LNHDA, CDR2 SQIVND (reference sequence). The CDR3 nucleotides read TGTGCCAGTAGTATACCCAAACAGGGTCGCAATCAGCCCCAGCATTTT. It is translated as CASSIPKQGRNQPQHF. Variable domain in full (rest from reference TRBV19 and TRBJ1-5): DGGITQSPKYLFRKEGQNVTLSCEQNLNHDAMYWYRQDPGQGLRLIYYSQIVNDFQKGDIAEGYSVSREKKESFPLTVTSAQKNPTAFYLCASSIPKQGRNQPQHFGDGTRLSIL.

This chain's CDR3 is CASSSPSGQGQQYF. The DNA of the CDR3 is TGTGCCAGCAGCTCCCCCTCGGGACAGGGTCAGCAGTACTTC. The chain combines TRBV5-4 with TRBJ2-7; 9 positions agree with TRBD1. This CDR3 has 14 residues. Trimming removed 3 bases from V and 8 bases from J; junction bases left unmatched: 9. Germline V CDR1 and CDR2: SGHNT, YYREEE (reference sequence).

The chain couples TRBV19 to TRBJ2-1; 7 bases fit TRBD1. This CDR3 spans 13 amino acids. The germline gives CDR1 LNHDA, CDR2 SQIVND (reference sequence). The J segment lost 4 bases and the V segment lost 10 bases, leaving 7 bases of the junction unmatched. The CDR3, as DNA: TGTGCCACGAAAGGACAGGAATACAATGAGCAGTTCTTC. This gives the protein CATKGQEYNEQFF. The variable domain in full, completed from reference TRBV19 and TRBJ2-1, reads DGGITQSPKYLFRKEGQNVTLSCEQNLNHDAMYWYRQDPGQGLRLIYYSQIVNDFQKGDIAEGYSVSREKKESFPLTVTSAQKNPTAFYLCATKGQEYNEQFFGPGTRLTVL.

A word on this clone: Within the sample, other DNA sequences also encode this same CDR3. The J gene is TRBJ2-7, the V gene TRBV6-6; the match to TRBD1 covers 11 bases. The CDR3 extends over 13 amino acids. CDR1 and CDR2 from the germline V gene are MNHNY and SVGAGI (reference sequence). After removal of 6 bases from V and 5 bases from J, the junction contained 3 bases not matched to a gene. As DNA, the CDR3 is TGTGCCAGCAGCCGGGACAGGGGGGACGAGCAGTACTTC. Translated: CASSRDRGDEQYF.

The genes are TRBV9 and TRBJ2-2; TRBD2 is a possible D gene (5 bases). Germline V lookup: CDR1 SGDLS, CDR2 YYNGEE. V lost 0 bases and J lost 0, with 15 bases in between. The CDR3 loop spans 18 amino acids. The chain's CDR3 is CASSVATTTRTNTGELFF. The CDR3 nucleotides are TGTGCCAGCAGCGTAGCTACGACTACCCGAACGAACACCGGGGAGCTGTTTTTT.

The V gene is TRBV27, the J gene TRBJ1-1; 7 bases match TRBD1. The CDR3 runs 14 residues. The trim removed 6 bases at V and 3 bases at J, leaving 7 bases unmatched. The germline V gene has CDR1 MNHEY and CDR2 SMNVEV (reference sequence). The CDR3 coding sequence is TGTGCCAGCAGGAAAAGGGGGCTCGACACTGAAGCTTTCTTT. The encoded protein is CASRKRGLDTEAFF.

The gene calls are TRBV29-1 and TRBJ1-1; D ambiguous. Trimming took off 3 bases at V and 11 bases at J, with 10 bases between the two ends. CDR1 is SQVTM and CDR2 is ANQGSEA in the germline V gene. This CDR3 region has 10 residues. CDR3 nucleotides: TGCAGCGTTGAGTTCATAGAGGCTTTCTTT. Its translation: CSVEFIEAFF.

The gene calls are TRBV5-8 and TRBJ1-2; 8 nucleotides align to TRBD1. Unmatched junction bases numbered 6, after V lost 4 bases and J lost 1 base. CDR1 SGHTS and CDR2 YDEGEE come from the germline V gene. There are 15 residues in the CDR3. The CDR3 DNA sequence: TGTGCCAGCAGCAAAGACAGGGGCTATAACTATGGCTACACCTTC. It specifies CASSKDRGYNYGYTF.

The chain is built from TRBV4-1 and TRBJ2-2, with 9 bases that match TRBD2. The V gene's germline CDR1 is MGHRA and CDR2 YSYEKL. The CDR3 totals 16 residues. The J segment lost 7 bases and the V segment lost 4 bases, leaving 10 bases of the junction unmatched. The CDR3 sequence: CASSRAVAGAFGELFF. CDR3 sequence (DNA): TGCGCCAGCAGCCGAGCGGTAGCGGGAGCTTTCGGGGAGCTGTTTTTT.

The CDR3 DNA reads as TGTGCCAGCAGCTTACTAGCGGGTTTAGCCAAAAACATTCAGTACTTC. Translating it yields CASSLLAGLAKNIQYF. The chain joins TRBV11-2 to TRBJ2-4, with 8 bases aligning to TRBD2. Germline lookup yields CDR1 SGHAT and CDR2 FQNNGV. The CDR3 has 16 amino acids. Trimming removed 2 bases from V and 0 bases from J; junction bases left unmatched: 3.

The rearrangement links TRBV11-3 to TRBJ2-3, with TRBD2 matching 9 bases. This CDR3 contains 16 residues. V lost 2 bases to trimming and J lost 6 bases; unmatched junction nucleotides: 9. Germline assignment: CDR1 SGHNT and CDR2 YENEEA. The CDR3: CASSLFGLAGADTQYF. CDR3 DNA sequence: TGTGCCAGCAGCTTATTCGGTTTAGCGGGAGCGGATACGCAGTATTTT.

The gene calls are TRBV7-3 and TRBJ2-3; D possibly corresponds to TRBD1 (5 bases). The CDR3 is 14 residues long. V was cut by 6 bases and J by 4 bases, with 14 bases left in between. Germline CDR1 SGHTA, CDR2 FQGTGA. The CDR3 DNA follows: TGTGCCAGCAGGTCCAGGGTTCTATCAGATACGCAGTATTTT. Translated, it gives CASRSRVLSDTQYF.

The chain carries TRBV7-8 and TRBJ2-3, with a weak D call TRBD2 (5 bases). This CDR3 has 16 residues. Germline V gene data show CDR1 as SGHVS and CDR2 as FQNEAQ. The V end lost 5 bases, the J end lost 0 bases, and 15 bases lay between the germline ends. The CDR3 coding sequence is TGTGCCAGCAGCCTAAGGCGGCGGACTAGCACAGATACGCAGTATTTT. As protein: CASSLRRRTSTDTQYF.

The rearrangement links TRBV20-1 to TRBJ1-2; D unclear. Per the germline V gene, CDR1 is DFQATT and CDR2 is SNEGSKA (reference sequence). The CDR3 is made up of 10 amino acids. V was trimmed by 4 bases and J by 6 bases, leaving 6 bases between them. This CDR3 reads CSATINGYTF. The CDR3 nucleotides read TGCAGTGCTACTATTAATGGCTACACCTTC.